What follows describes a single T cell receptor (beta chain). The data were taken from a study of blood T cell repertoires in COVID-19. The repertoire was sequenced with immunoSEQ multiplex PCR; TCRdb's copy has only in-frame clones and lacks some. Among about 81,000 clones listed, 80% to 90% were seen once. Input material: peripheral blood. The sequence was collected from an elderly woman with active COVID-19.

The DNA for the CDR3 is TGTGCCAGCAGCTTAGGGCGGGGTGCAGATGAGCAGTTCTTC. Encoded protein: CASSLGRGADEQFF. V is TRBV11-3 and J is TRBJ2-1, with a tentative D call TRBD2 (6 bases). This CDR3 has 14 residues. Germline lookup yields CDR1 SGHNT and CDR2 YENEEA. Trimming cost V 1 base and J 8 bases, with 12 bases left between them.